This T cell receptor (beta chain) came from a study of neoadjuvant anti-PD-1 for oral cavity cancer. As to time point: after neoadjuvant nivolumab, at surgical resection. Only in-frame clones appear in the TCRdb table, and some are missing; sequencing was by immunoSEQ multiplex PCR. The repertoire holds 7,500 to 8,000 clones, 70% seen once, with 2.5% to 3% in the top ten. This sample comprised PBMCs, obtained after nivolumab (anti-PD-1) treatment. This TCR came from a person aged 40 to 85 with oral cavity squamous cell carcinoma.

The CDR3 reads CASSQEEGSGANVLTF. CDR3 DNA sequence: TGTGCCAGCAGCCAAGAAGAGGGCTCTGGGGCCAACGTCCTGACTTTC. The chain carries TRBV4-2 and TRBJ2-6; possibly TRBD2 for D (5 bases). Germline V gene sequence: CDR1 LGHNA, CDR2 YNFKEQ. There are 16 residues in the CDR3. Trimming pared 0 bases from V and 0 bases from J, leaving 6 bases between.